This passage covers 18 T cell receptor beta chains from one sample sequenced in a study of T cell clones after liver transplantation. Produced via immunoSEQ multiplex PCR; TCRdb's table is partial and in-frame only. Of nearly 45,000 clones listed, around 84% are singletons. The material sequenced was CD4+ T cells from blood, taken 24 months after liver transplant. The receptors originated from a human patient who received a liver transplant. Some T cells may be transferred from the graft donor.

The sample holds a few counts of this clone. This chain joins TRBV29-1 and TRBJ2-4; weak D call: TRBD1 (5 bases). CDR3 size: 11 residues. Germline-derived CDR1 and CDR2 are SQVTM and ANQGSEA. V was clipped by 6 bases and J by 7 bases, with 10 bases between them. CDR3 in amino acids: CSVGQINIQYF. In nucleotides, the CDR3 is TGCAGCGTAGGACAAATTAACATTCAGTACTTC.

The V gene is TRBV5-1, the J gene TRBJ2-1; 7 positions match TRBD2. There are 17 residues in the CDR3. With V trimmed by 4 bases and J by 1 base, 11 bases remained unmatched. CDR1 and CDR2 from the germline V gene are SGHRS and YFSETQ. As DNA, the CDR3 is TGCGCCAGCAGCCGTCTTGGGCAGGGAGGGTCCTACAATGAGCAGTTCTTC. Encoded protein: CASSRLGQGGSYNEQFF. The full variable domain, its missing parts supplied by reference TRBV5-1 and TRBJ2-1, is KAGVTQTPRYLIKTRGQQVTLSCSPISGHRSVSWYQQTPGQGLQFLFEYFSETQRNKGNFPGRFSGRQFSNSRSEMNVSTLELGDSALYLCASSRLGQGGSYNEQFFGPGTRLTVL.

The gene calls are TRBV2 and TRBJ2-7; 9 nucleotides agree with TRBD1. The CDR3 extends over 13 amino acids. Germline CDR1 reads SNHLY; CDR2 reads FYNNEI. V was pared by 9 bases and J by 2 bases, with 5 bases of the junction left unmatched. The CDR3 sequence is CASGTGLTYEQYF. The CDR3 coding sequence is TGTGCCAGTGGGACAGGGCTTACCTACGAGCAGTACTTC.

V and J are TRBV10-1 and TRBJ2-7; D not certain. This CDR3 spans 13 amino acids. V was trimmed by 10 bases and J by 1 base, leaving 14 bases between them. Germline V gives CDR1 WNHNN, CDR2 SYGVQD (reference sequence). CDR3 sequence reads: CATQRSGSYEQYF. The CDR3 bases are TGCGCCACCCAGCGCTCGGGTTCCTACGAGCAGTACTTC.

The chain is built from TRBV18 and TRBJ1-1; D is perhaps TRBD1 (5 bases). This CDR3 has 13 residues. V was pared by 3 bases and J by 3 bases, with 8 bases between. Germline V gene data show CDR1 as KGHSH and CDR2 as LQKENI. CDR3 in amino acids: CASSPDTYTEAFF. In nucleotides, the CDR3 is TGTGCCAGCTCACCGGACACTTACACTGAAGCTTTCTTT.

This clone was counted once. The chain is built from TRBV7-2 and TRBJ2-5, with 7 bases fitting TRBD2. Germline V CDR1 and CDR2: SGHTA, FQGNSA. The CDR3 is made up of 15 amino acids. V gave up 5 bases and J gave up 5 bases; unmatched junction bases: 11. CDR3 DNA sequence: TGTGCCAGCAGCAAATCAAGAGGGACTATCGAGACCCAGTACTTC. This codes for CASSKSRGTIETQYF.

V and J are TRBV7-8 and TRBJ1-6, with D unclear. Germline V CDR1 and CDR2: SGHVS, FQNEAQ. The CDR3 runs to 13 residues. The V gene lost 3 bases and the J gene lost 8 bases, with 8 bases spanning the gap. CDR3 nucleotide sequence: TGTGCCAGCAGCTTTTCCCCCGATTCACCCCTCCACTTT. This gives the protein CASSFSPDSPLHF.

This chain joins TRBV7-2 and TRBJ2-5; D assignment may be TRBD1 or TRBD2 (5 bases each). The CDR3 spans 14 residues. The V and J ends lost 3 bases and 1 base respectively, with 9 bases between them. Germline V gene lookup returns CDR1 SGHTA and CDR2 FQGNSA. CDR3 sequence (DNA): TGTGCCAGCAGCTTTACAGGACTCCAAGAGACCCAGTACTTC. It yields the protein CASSFTGLQETQYF.

The CDR3 loop is CASSSGRGRETQYF. Written as DNA, the CDR3 is TGCGCCAGCAGCTCCGGCCGGGGGCGGGAGACCCAGTACTTC. The genes are TRBV5-1 and TRBJ2-5; TRBD1 or TRBD2 may be the D gene (6 bases each). Germline V gene data show CDR1 as SGHRS and CDR2 as YFSETQ. V was trimmed by 3 bases and J by 5 bases, leaving 14 bases between them. The CDR3 has 14 amino acids.

The V and J genes are TRBV19 and TRBJ2-5; TRBD1 matches 9 bases. The trim removed 2 bases at V and 4 bases at J, leaving 5 bases unmatched. Germline CDR1 is LNHDA and CDR2 is SQIVND (reference sequence). This CDR3 is built from 15 residues. In nucleotides, the CDR3 is TGTGCCAGTAGTATACTGGGACAGGGACGAGAGACCCAGTACTTC. Protein: CASSILGQGRETQYF.

The chain employs TRBV18 and TRBJ1-5, with 10 nucleotides matching TRBD1. CDR1 is KGHSH, CDR2 LQKENI, per germline. This CDR3 is built from 14 residues. Losses at the gene ends were 6 bases for V and 5 bases for J; bases not matched to a gene: 4. The CDR3 nucleotides are TGTGCCAGCTCCCAGGGACAGGGGTATCAGCCCCAGCATTTT. Translated, it gives CASSQGQGYQPQHF. The whole variable domain, filled in from reference TRBV18 and TRBJ1-5, reads NAGVMQNPRHLVRRRGQEARLRCSPMKGHSHVYWYRQLPEEGLKFMVYLQKENIIDESGMPKERFSAEFPKEGPSILRIQQVVRGDSAAYFCASSQGQGYQPQHFGDGTRLSIL.

The rearrangement links TRBV10-3 to TRBJ2-6, with D maybe TRBD1 (6 bases). Germline V gives CDR1 ENHRY, CDR2 SYGVKD. The CDR3 spans 16 residues. V lost 8 bases to trimming and J lost 2 bases, with 16 bases between them. CDR3 DNA sequence: TGTGCCATCCAGAAGGGGGATTCTGCTGGGGCCAACGTCCTGACTTTC. Translated: CAIQKGDSAGANVLTF.

The chain employs TRBV6-1 and TRBJ1-5; weak D call: TRBD1 (6 bases). Trimming shortened V by 0 bases and J by 7 bases, and 10 bases separated the two germline ends. The germline CDR1 and CDR2 sequences are MNHNS and SASEGT. The CDR3 contains 14 residues. The CDR3 sequence: CASSEAGGRQPQHF. In DNA, the CDR3 is TGTGCCAGCAGTGAAGCAGGGGGTAGACAGCCCCAGCATTTT.

The rearrangement links TRBV5-6 to TRBJ1-3; 7 bases agree with TRBD1. The CDR3 extends over 17 amino acids. Germline lookup yields CDR1 SGHDT and CDR2 YYEEEE. V dropped 0 bases and J dropped 1; count of bases not matched to a gene: 7. The CDR3 reads CASSLETGLLSGNTIYF. CDR3 sequence (DNA): TGTGCCAGCAGCTTGGAGACAGGGCTCCTTTCTGGAAACACCATATATTTT.

The chain combines TRBV6-6 with TRBJ2-5, with a tentative D call TRBD1 (5 bases). The germline V gene has CDR1 MNHNY and CDR2 SVGAGI (reference sequence). The length of the CDR3 is 13 residues. Trimming removed 6 bases from V and 4 bases from J, with 12 bases in between. CDR3 amino acids: CASSAGYRETQYF. DNA of the CDR3: TGTGCCAGCAGCGCAGGGTACCGAGAGACCCAGTACTTC.

Here the CDR3 DNA reads TGTGCCAGTAGTATGGTTCAGACAGGGGGTGTTTGGAGCAATCAGCCCCAGCATTTT. Its translation: CASSMVQTGGVWSNQPQHF. V is TRBV19 and J is TRBJ1-5, with 9 bases that match TRBD1. The CDR3 consists of 19 residues. Germline-derived CDR1 and CDR2 are LNHDA and SQIVND (reference sequence). J gave up 1 base and V 3 bases, and 13 bases lay outside the gene matches.

This clone has a handful of counts. The V and J genes are TRBV4-1 and TRBJ2-7; the match to TRBD2 covers 10 bases. The V gene's germline CDR1 is MGHRA and CDR2 YSYEKL. This CDR3 contains 17 residues. V lost 1 base to trimming and J lost 5 bases; unmatched junction nucleotides: 11. DNA for the CDR3: TGCGCCAGCAGCCAAGTTGACTTGGGACTAGCGAGCCACGAGCAGTACTTC. It codes for CASSQVDLGLASHEQYF.

This chain connects TRBV6-1 to TRBJ1-1; 8 bases match TRBD1. From germline, CDR1 is MNHNS and CDR2 SASEGT. The CDR3 has 15 residues. The ends lost 2 bases at V and 2 bases at J; junction bases unmatched: 4. CDR3 region: CASSERPGGNTEAFF. CDR3 coding DNA: TGTGCCAGCAGTGAAAGGCCAGGGGGCAACACTGAAGCTTTCTTT.